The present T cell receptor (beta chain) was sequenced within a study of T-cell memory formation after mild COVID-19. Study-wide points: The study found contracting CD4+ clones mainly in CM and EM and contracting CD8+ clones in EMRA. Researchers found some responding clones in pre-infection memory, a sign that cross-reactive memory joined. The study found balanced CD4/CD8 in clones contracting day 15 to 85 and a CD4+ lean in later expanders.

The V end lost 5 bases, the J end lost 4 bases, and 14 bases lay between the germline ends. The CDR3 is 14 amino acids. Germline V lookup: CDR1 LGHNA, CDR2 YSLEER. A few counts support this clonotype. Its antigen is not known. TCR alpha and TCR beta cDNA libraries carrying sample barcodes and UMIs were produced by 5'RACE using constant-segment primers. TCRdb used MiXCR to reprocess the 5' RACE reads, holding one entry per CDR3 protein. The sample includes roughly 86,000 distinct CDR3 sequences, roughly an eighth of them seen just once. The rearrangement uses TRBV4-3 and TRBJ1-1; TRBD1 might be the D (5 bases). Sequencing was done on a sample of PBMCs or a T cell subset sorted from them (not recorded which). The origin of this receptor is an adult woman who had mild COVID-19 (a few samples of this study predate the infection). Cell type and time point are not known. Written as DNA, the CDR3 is TGCGCCAGCAGCAATCAGGGAGGTAGCACTGAAGCTTTCTTT. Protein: CASSNQGGSTEAFF.